This is a list of T cell receptor beta chains from one sample in a study of blood T cell repertoires in COVID-19. Produced via immunoSEQ multiplex PCR; TCRdb's table is partial and in-frame only. The table lists about 230,000 clones, over 80% of them singletons. Sequencing used peripheral blood. These receptors were collected from a man aged 40-50 years with acute or convalescent COVID-19. Both conserved end residues are part of each CDR3. Each record gives: J gene, V gene, D gene, clone size, CDR3 length, CDR3 protein, CDR3 DNA. The D gene is left open where the match is weak. Size tells how often a clone was seen (once, few, many) or the class of an expanded clone, and some rows leave it out.

J: TRBJ1-4; V: TRBV19; D: NA; size: NA; length: 15; CDR3: CASSTYSATNEKLFF; DNA: TGTGCCAGTAGTACGTACAGTGCAACTAATGAAAAACTGTTTTTT
J: TRBJ1-6; V: TRBV7-2; D: NA; size: few; length: 15; CDR3: CASSLSGQGDSPLHF; DNA: TGTGCCAGCAGCTTATCAGGGCAGGGTGATTCACCCCTCCACTTT
J: TRBJ2-6; V: TRBV19; D: NA; size: NA; length: 16; CDR3: CASMGQLDSGANVLTF; DNA: TGTGCCAGTATGGGGCAGTTAGATTCTGGGGCCAACGTCCTGACTTTC
J: TRBJ1-5; V: TRBV19; D: TRBD1; size: NA; length: 14; CDR3: CASSGSQGAQPQHF; DNA: TGTGCCAGTAGTGGATCACAGGGGGCCCAGCCCCAGCATTTT
J: TRBJ2-3; V: TRBV2; D: TRBD2; size: NA; length: 15; CDR3: CASSPRTRTTDTQYF; DNA: TGTGCCAGCAGCCCCCGGACTAGAACAACAGATACGCAGTATTTT
J: TRBJ2-7; V: TRBV27; D: TRBD1; size: NA; length: 16; CDR3: CASSASPGTGVKQQYF; DNA: TGTGCCAGCAGTGCCTCTCCCGGGACAGGGGTTAAGCAGCAGTACTTC
J: TRBJ1-3; V: TRBV7-2; D: TRBD1; size: NA; length: 15; CDR3: CASSDRVLSGNTIYF; DNA: TGTGCCAGCAGCGACAGGGTTCTCTCTGGAAACACCATATATTTT
J: TRBJ2-1; V: TRBV7-8; D: NA; size: NA; length: 13; CDR3: CASSPVEYNEQFF; DNA: TGTGCCAGCAGCCCCGTAGAATACAATGAGCAGTTCTTC
J: TRBJ1-5; V: TRBV29-1; D: NA; size: NA; length: 14; CDR3: CSVNEGGGGQPQHF; DNA: TGCAGCGTGAACGAGGGGGGGGGCGGTCAGCCCCAGCATTTT
J: TRBJ2-5; V: TRBV7-2; D: TRBD2; size: NA; length: 14; CDR3: CASSRTSGEETQYF; DNA: TGTGCCAGCAGCCGGACTAGCGGAGAAGAGACCCAGTACTTC
J: TRBJ1-4; V: TRBV5-5; D: NA; size: NA; length: 14; CDR3: CASSFWGTNEKLFF; DNA: TGTGCCAGCAGTTTCTGGGGCACTAATGAAAAACTGTTTTTT
J: TRBJ1-2; V: TRBV25-1; D: NA; size: NA; length: 15; CDR3: CASSRRTSSGYGYTF; DNA: TGTGCCAGCAGTCGCCGGACTTCCTCTGGTTATGGCTACACCTTC
J: TRBJ2-1; V: TRBV21-1; D: NA; size: few; length: 12; CDR3: CASSSRTGWQFF; DNA: TGTGCCAGCAGCTCTCGGACGGGATGGCAGTTCTTC
J: TRBJ1-1; V: TRBV12-3/TRBV12-4; D: NA; size: NA; length: 12; CDR3: CASSFGQFEAFF; DNA: TGTGCCAGCAGTTTCGGACAGTTTGAAGCTTTCTTT
J: TRBJ2-1; V: TRBV18; D: TRBD2; size: NA; length: 16; CDR3: CASSPASGDSYNEQFF; DNA: TGTGCCAGCTCACCAGCTAGCGGGGACTCCTACAATGAGCAGTTCTTC
J: TRBJ1-1; V: TRBV7-9; D: NA; size: once; length: 13; CDR3: CASSFGRDTEAFF; DNA: TGTGCCAGCAGCTTCGGGAGGGACACTGAAGCTTTCTTT
J: TRBJ1-3; V: TRBV3-1/TRBV3-2; D: NA; size: NA; length: 15; CDR3: CASSYQGTSGNTIYF; DNA: TGTGCCAGCAGCTACCAGGGCACCTCTGGAAACACCATATATTTT
J: TRBJ2-1; V: TRBV5-6; D: TRBD2; size: NA; length: 15; CDR3: CASTLRTSGNNEQFF; DNA: TGTGCCAGCACTCTGAGGACTAGCGGAAACAATGAGCAGTTCTTC
J: TRBJ1-4; V: TRBV28; D: TRBD1; size: NA; length: 17; CDR3: CASRTGATFATNEKLFF; DNA: TGTGCCAGTCGGACAGGGGCTACCTTTGCAACTAATGAAAAACTGTTTTTT
J: TRBJ1-4; V: TRBV30; D: TRBD1; size: NA; length: 14; CDR3: CAWSIGTGDEKLFF; DNA: TGTGCCTGGAGTATCGGGACAGGGGATGAAAAACTGTTTTTT
J: TRBJ2-1; V: TRBV3-1/TRBV3-2; D: TRBD2; size: NA; length: 15; CDR3: CASSQERLAGNEQFF; DNA: TGTGCCAGCAGCCAAGAAAGACTAGCGGGGAATGAGCAGTTCTTC
J: TRBJ1-6; V: TRBV6-5; D: NA; size: NA; length: 13; CDR3: CASFQTYNSPLHF; DNA: TGTGCCAGCTTTCAAACCTATAATTCACCCCTCCACTTT